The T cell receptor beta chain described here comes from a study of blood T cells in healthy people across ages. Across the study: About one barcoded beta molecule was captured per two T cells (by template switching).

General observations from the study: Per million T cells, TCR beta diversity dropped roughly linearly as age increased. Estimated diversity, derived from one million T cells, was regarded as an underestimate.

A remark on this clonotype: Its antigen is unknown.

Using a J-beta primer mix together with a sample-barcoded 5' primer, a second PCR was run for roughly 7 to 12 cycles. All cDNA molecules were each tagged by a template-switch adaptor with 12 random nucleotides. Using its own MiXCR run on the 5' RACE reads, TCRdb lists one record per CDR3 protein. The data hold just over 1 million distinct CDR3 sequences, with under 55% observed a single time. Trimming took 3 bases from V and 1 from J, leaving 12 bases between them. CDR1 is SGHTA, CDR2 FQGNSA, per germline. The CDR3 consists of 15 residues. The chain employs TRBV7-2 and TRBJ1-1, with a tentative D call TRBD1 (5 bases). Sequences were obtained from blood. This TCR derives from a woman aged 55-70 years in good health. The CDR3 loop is CASSFGDWGNTEAFF. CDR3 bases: TGTGCCAGCAGCTTTGGGGACTGGGGGAACACTGAAGCTTTCTTT.